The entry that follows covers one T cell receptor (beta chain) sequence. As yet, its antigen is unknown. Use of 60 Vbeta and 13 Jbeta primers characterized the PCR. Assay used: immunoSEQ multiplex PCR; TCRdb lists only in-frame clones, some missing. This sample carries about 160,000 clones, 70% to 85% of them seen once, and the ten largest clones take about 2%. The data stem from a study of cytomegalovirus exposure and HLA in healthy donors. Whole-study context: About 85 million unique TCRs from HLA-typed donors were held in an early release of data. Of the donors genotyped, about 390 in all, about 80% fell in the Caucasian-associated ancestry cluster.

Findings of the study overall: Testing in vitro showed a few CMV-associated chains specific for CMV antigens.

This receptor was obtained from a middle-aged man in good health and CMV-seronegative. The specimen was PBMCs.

CDR3 in DNA: TGTGCCAGCAGCTTAGGGACTAGCGAAGGCACAGATACGCAGTATTTT. Its translation: CASSLGTSEGTDTQYF. V gene TRBV7-8 combines with J gene TRBJ2-3, with 9 bases that match TRBD2. Per the germline V gene, CDR1 is SGHVS and CDR2 is FQNEAQ. V was clipped by 1 base and J by 1 base; unmatched bases: 3. This CDR3 contains 16 residues.